The rows below give T cell receptor beta chains drawn from one sample of a study of blood T cell repertoires in COVID-19. Assay used: immunoSEQ multiplex PCR; TCRdb lists only in-frame clones, some missing. The table includes just over 80,000 clones, approximately 90% detected once. The source material was PBMCs or T cells enriched from blood (not recorded which). These receptors originate from a woman between 50 and 59 years old with acute COVID-19. CDR3s include the opening cysteine and the closing phenylalanine or tryptophan. D genes are given only for firm matches. A clone size is listed for some rows: how often the clone was seen (once, few, many), or a class if it is expanded.

>NA|TRBJ2-7|NA|TRBV30
TGTGCCTGGAGTGTCGGGAACGACGAGCAGTACTTC
CAWSVGNDEQYF
>TRBD1|TRBJ2-7|once|TRBV6-1
TGTGCCAGCAGTGAAGCGGGGACAGTCATCTACGAGCAGTACTTC
CASSEAGTVIYEQYF
>NA|TRBJ2-3|NA|TRBV30
TGTGCCTGGAGTCCCCTATTAGGAGGGCCCACGGATACGCAGTATTTT
CAWSPLLGGPTDTQYF
>TRBD1|TRBJ1-2|NA|TRBV18
TGTGCCAGCTCACCACGGACAGGGGAAGGAGATGGCTACACCTTC
CASSPRTGEGDGYTF
>NA|TRBJ1-2|NA|TRBV4-3
TGCGCCAGCAGCCAGTCCAGAAACAACTATGGCTACACCTTC
CASSQSRNNYGYTF
>TRBD1|TRBJ1-4|NA|TRBV4-2
TGTGCCAGCAGACCGGACAGGGGAGGCGAAAAACTGTTTTTT
CASRPDRGGEKLFF
>NA|TRBJ2-2|NA|TRBV15
TGTGCCACCAGCAGAGATGGAGCCGGGGAGCTGTTTTTT
CATSRDGAGELFF
>TRBD2|TRBJ2-3|NA|TRBV5-1
TGCGCCAGCAGCTTACTAGCGGGAGGGCCCCGCACAGATACGCAGTATTTT
CASSLLAGGPRTDTQYF
>TRBD2|TRBJ2-3|NA|TRBV5-1
TGCGCCAGCAGCTTGGCCTCGTCTAGCGGGAGGTTAGATACGCAGTATTTT
CASSLASSSGRLDTQYF
>NA|TRBJ2-5|NA|TRBV3-1/TRBV3-2
TGTGCCAGCAGCCAAGAGGCCCAGCGATCCCAAGAGACCCAGTACTTC
CASSQEAQRSQETQYF
>TRBD2|TRBJ2-1|NA|TRBV7-6
TGTGCCAGCAGCTTAGTTGCGGGACTAGCGGGAGCCCGTGAGCAGTTCTTC
CASSLVAGLAGAREQFF
>TRBD2|TRBJ2-7|NA|TRBV7-8
TGTGCCAGCAGCACTAACGCACCGGCTAGCGGAAGATCCTACGAGCAGTACTTC
CASSTNAPASGRSYEQYF
>TRBD1|TRBJ1-1|NA|TRBV10-3
TGTGCCATCAGCGGACAGGGCCGCGCTGAAGCTTTCTTT
CAISGQGRAEAFF
>NA|TRBJ2-2|once|TRBV11-3
TGTGCCAGCAGCTTTAGAGCCGGGGAGCTGTTTTTT
CASSFRAGELFF
>NA|TRBJ1-1|NA|TRBV11-2
TGTGCCAGCAGCTTCTCAGAGAACACTGAAGCTTTCTTT
CASSFSENTEAFF
>NA|TRBJ1-3|NA|TRBV30
TGTGCCTGGAGTACCTCGGGGATCTCTGGAAACACCATATATTTT
CAWSTSGISGNTIYF
>TRBD2|TRBJ2-7|NA|TRBV7-2
TGTGCCAGCAGACAGACCGGGACTAGCGGGACTTTAGCCTACGAGCAGTACTTC
CASRQTGTSGTLAYEQYF
>NA|TRBJ2-5|NA|TRBV11-2
TGTGCCAGCAGCCCCCGGCGCCCCAGGTTAGGGACCCAGTACTTC
CASSPRRPRLGTQYF
>NA|TRBJ1-3|once|TRBV6-2/TRBV6-3
TGTGCCAGCAGTTATCGGACTGGAGGAAACACCATATATTTT
CASSYRTGGNTIYF
>NA|TRBJ2-7|once|TRBV6-1
TGTGCCAGCAGTGAAGCGCACTGGACAGCTACCTACGAGCAGTACTTC
CASSEAHWTATYEQYF
>NA|TRBJ1-2|NA|TRBV5-4
TGTGCCAGCAGCCGGACAGACCAATATGGCTACACCTTC
CASSRTDQYGYTF
>NA|TRBJ1-3|NA|TRBV5-5
TGTGCCAGCTCCGGGGGGGAGGGCCCCGGAAACACCATATATTTT
CASSGGEGPGNTIYF
>NA|TRBJ1-2|NA|TRBV6-2/TRBV6-3
TGTGCCAGCAGTTCCTCGGGACATATCTATGGCTACACCTTC
CASSSSGHIYGYTF
>TRBD2|TRBJ2-2|few|TRBV24-1
TGTGCCACCAGTTGGGAGGGGAACACCGGGGAGCTGTTTTTT
CATSWEGNTGELFF
>NA|TRBJ1-2|once|TRBV6-5
TGTGCCAGCAGTTACTCGAATGGTTTCGGCTATGGCTACACCTTC
CASSYSNGFGYGYTF
>NA|TRBJ2-3|NA|TRBV3-1/TRBV3-2
TGTGCCAGCAGCCAAGAGACTAGCACAGATACGCAGTATTTT
CASSQETSTDTQYF
>NA|TRBJ1-1|NA|TRBV15
TGTGCCACCAGCAGAGGCCAGGGTGGGACTGAAGCTTTCTTT
CATSRGQGGTEAFF
>TRBD1|TRBJ2-7|NA|TRBV5-1
TGCGCCAGCAGCAATGGCGGACAGGGGGCCACCCTGAACGAGCAGTACTTC
CASSNGGQGATLNEQYF
>NA|TRBJ2-2|few|TRBV19
TGTGCCAGTAGTATTGTTGGCGGTGTTAACGGGGAGCTGTTTTTT
CASSIVGGVNGELFF
>NA|TRBJ1-4|few|TRBV10-3
TGTGCCATCAGCGACGGGACGGAGGGTGAAAAACTGTTTTTT
CAISDGTEGEKLFF
>NA|TRBJ1-4|NA|TRBV5-1
TGCGCCAGCAGCTTGACGGGTGCCTCGAGGAATGGGGAAAAACTGTTTTTT
CASSLTGASRNGEKLFF
>NA|TRBJ1-2|NA|TRBV7-8
TGTGCCAGCAGCCGAAGGGGTGACTATGGCTACACCTTC
CASSRRGDYGYTF
>NA|TRBJ1-1|NA|TRBV5-1
TGCGCCAGCAGCCTACAGGGTGCGGTAGACACTGAAGCTTTCTTT
CASSLQGAVDTEAFF
>TRBD2|TRBJ2-1|NA|TRBV7-9
TGTGCCAGCAGCCCCTGGGTAGCGGGAGCGTTGGATGAGCAGTTCTTC
CASSPWVAGALDEQFF
>NA|TRBJ1-4|NA|TRBV11-3
TGTGCCAGCAGCCCCGGAAGGAGTAATGAAAAACTGTTTTTT
CASSPGRSNEKLFF
>TRBD1|TRBJ1-2|NA|TRBV5-6
TGTGCCAGCAGCCACATTGTCTGGACAGGGGGTAACTATGGCTACACCTTC
CASSHIVWTGGNYGYTF
>TRBD2|TRBJ2-1|NA|TRBV3-1/TRBV3-2
TGTGCCAGCAGCCGGGACTATGGCAATGAGCAGTTCTTC
CASSRDYGNEQFF
>TRBD1|TRBJ1-6|NA|TRBV9
TGTGCCAGCAGCGAAGACAGGGCTAATTCACCCCTCCACTTT
CASSEDRANSPLHF
>NA|TRBJ2-2|few|TRBV2
TGTGCCAGCAGGAAGGGAGTAGAGACCGGGGAGCTGTTTTTT
CASRKGVETGELFF
>TRBD1|TRBJ1-2|NA|TRBV6-5
TGTGCCAGCAGATCGACAGGGGCGTATGGCTACACCTTC
CASRSTGAYGYTF
>TRBD1|TRBJ1-1|few|TRBV11-2
TGTGCCAGCAGTGTGGACAGGGACACTGAAGCTTTCTTT
CASSVDRDTEAFF
>NA|TRBJ1-2|NA|TRBV20-1
TGCAGTGCTAGGGCCTTTTATGGCTACACCTTC
CSARAFYGYTF
>TRBD1|TRBJ1-2|NA|TRBV5-5
TGTGCCAGCAGCTTGGTCCCGGGACAGGGGGCGTTAGGCTACACCTTC
CASSLVPGQGALGYTF
>NA|TRBJ2-7|NA|TRBV25-1
TGTGCCAGCAGTGAACAGTATAACTCCTACGAGCAGTACTTC
CASSEQYNSYEQYF
>TRBD2|TRBJ2-3|NA|TRBV19
TGTGCCAGTAGTATTCGCGGGAGCGGTACAGATACGCAGTATTTT
CASSIRGSGTDTQYF
>NA|TRBJ1-1|NA|TRBV29-1
TGCAGTTACGGGGGGCAGGGAGGCACTGAAGCTTTCTTT
CSYGGQGGTEAFF
>NA|TRBJ2-2|once|TRBV11-3
TGTGCCAGCAGCTTAGTTTCAGGGAACACCGGGGAGCTGTTTTTT
CASSLVSGNTGELFF
>NA|TRBJ1-4|NA|TRBV6-5
TGTGCCAGCAGCCCCCATCCCTCCTGGCGGGAAAAACTGTTTTTT
CASSPHPSWREKLFF
>TRBD1|TRBJ1-5|once|TRBV6-5
TGTGCCAGCAGTTTCGACAGGGAAGTTCAGCCCCAGCATTTT
CASSFDREVQPQHF
>NA|TRBJ2-1|NA|TRBV25-1
TGTGCCAGCAGTGGGGCAGGGGTCAATGAGCAGTTCTTC
CASSGAGVNEQFF
>NA|TRBJ2-5|NA|TRBV11-2
TGTGCCAGCAGCCCAGGACAGACAGGGACCCAGTACTTC
CASSPGQTGTQYF